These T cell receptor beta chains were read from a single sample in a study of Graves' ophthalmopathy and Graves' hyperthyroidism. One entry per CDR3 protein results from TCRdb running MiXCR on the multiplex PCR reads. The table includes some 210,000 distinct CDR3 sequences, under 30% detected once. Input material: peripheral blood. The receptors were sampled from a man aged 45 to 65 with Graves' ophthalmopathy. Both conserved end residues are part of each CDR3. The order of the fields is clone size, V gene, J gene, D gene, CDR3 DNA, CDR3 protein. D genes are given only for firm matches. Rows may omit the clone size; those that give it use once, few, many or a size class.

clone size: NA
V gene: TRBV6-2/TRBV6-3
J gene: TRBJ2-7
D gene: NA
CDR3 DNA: TGTGCCAGCAGTTCCACCGCGTCTAGAGAAGTATCCTACGAGCAGTACTTC
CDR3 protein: CASSSTASREVSYEQYF

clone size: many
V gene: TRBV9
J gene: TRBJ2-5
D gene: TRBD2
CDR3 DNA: TGTGCCAGCAGCGTAGAGGGACTAGCAGAGACCCAGTACTTC
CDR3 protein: CASSVEGLAETQYF

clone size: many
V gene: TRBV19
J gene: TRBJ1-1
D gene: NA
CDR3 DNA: TGTGCCAGTATTAGGAGGGAAGCCACTGAAGCTTTCTTT
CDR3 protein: CASIRREATEAFF

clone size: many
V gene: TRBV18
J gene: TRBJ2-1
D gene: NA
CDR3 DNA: TGTGCCAGCTCACCCGACCGCTTTGGGAATGAGCAGTTCTTC
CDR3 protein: CASSPDRFGNEQFF

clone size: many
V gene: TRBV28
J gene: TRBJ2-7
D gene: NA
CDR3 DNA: TGTGCCAGCAGTTTTCAGGGGTACGAGCAGTACTTC
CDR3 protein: CASSFQGYEQYF

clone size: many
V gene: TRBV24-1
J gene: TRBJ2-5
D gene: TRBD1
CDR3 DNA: TGTGCCACCAGTGACCCCTCTCAAGGCCGGGACAGGGGGCTAGAGACCCAGTACTTC
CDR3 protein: CATSDPSQGRDRGLETQYF

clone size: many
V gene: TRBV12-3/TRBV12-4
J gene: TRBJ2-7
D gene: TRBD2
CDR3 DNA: TGTGCCAGCAGCAACACCGGGACTAGTTCTTCTGAGCAGTACTTC
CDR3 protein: CASSNTGTSSSEQYF

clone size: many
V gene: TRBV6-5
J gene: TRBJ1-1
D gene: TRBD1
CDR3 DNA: TGTGCCAGCAAGATAGGGACAGGACTTATGAACACTGAAGCTTTCTTT
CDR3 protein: CASKIGTGLMNTEAFF

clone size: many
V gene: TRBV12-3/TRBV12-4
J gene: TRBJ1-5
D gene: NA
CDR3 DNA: TGTGCCAGCAGGTGGGACGGCAATCAGCCCCAGCATTTT
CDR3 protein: CASRWDGNQPQHF

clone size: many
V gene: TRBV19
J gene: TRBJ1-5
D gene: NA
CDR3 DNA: TGTGCCAGTAGTACCGCCGACACCCTCGGGCAGCCCCAGCATTTT
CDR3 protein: CASSTADTLGQPQHF

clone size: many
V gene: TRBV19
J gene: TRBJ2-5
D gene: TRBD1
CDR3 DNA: TGTGCCAGTAGTCATCGACAGGGGCAAGAGACCCAGTACTTC
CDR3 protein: CASSHRQGQETQYF

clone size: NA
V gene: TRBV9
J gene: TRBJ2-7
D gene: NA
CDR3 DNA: TGTGCCAGCAGCGCGGCCGTGGGACCGTTCGGCGAGCAGTACTTC
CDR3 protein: CASSAAVGPFGEQYF

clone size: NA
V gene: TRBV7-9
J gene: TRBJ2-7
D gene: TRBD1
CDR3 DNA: TGTGCCAGCAGCTCTGGACAGGGGACTTCCGAGCAGTACTTC
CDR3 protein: CASSSGQGTSEQYF

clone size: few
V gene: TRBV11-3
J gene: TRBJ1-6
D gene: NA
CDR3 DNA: TGTGCCAGCAGCTTAGGCAGGGGATCACCCCTCCACTTT
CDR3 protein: CASSLGRGSPLHF

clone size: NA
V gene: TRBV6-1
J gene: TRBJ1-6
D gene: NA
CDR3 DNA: TGTGCCAGCAGTGAATCAGGGGCGAAGGTTTCACCCCTCCACTTT
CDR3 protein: CASSESGAKVSPLHF

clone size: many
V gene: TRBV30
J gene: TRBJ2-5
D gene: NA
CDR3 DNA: TGTGCCTGGAGCCTACTGGGGGAGACCCAGTACTTC
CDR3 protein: CAWSLLGETQYF

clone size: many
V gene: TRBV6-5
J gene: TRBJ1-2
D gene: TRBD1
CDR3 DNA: TGTGCCAGCAGTTACCAGGGACAGGACTATGGCTACACCTTC
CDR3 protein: CASSYQGQDYGYTF

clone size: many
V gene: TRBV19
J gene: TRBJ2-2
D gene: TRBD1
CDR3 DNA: TGTGCCAGTTCCGGGACAGGGGGAACGAACACCGGGGAGCTGTTTTTT
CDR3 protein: CASSGTGGTNTGELFF

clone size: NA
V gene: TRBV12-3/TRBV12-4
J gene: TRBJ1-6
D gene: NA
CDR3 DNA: TGTGCCAGCAGTTTTGACAGTTTGGATTCACCCCTCCACTTT
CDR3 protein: CASSFDSLDSPLHF

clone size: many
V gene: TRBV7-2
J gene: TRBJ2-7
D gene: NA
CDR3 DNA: TGTGCCAGCAGCTTAATGAGTCAGGCAGCCTACGAGCAGTACTTC
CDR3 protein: CASSLMSQAAYEQYF

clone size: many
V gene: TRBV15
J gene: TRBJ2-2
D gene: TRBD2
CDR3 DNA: TGTGCCACCAGCAGAGCGGGGAGCGGGGCAACCGGGGAGCTGTTTTTT
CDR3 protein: CATSRAGSGATGELFF

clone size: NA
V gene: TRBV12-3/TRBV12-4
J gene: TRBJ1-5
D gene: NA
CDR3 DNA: TGTGCCAGCAGTTTCGGGCAGGGGCGTTATCAGCCCCAGCATTTT
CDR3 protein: CASSFGQGRYQPQHF

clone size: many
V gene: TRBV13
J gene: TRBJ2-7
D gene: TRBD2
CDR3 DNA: TGTGCCAGCAGCTTAGGCGGGGGGGGCGAGCAGTACTTC
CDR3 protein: CASSLGGGGEQYF